Listed below are T cell receptor beta chains from one sample, sequenced in a study of CD8 T cells in Susac syndrome. One entry per CDR3 protein, called by TCRdb with MiXCR from the immunoSEQ multiplex PCR reads. The repertoire holds roughly 80,000 distinct CDR3 sequences, roughly 94% seen once, with about 0.48% in the top ten. Input material: CD8+ T cells from PBMCs. The source of these receptors is a human donor with Susac syndrome. Each CDR3 is given with its conserved first and last residue. A D gene is named only where the DNA matches it firmly. Clone size appears in some rows only: once, few, many, or a class for an expanded clone.

J gene | V gene | D gene | clone size | CDR3 protein | CDR3 DNA
TRBJ1-2 | TRBV5-1 | - | - | CASSPWGQPSDTF | TGCGCCAGCAGTCCCTGGGGACAACCATCTGACACCTTC
TRBJ2-1 | TRBV20-1 | TRBD1 | - | CSARDGTGDNNEQFF | TGCAGTGCTAGAGATGGGACAGGGGACAACAATGAGCAGTTCTTC
TRBJ1-4 | TRBV7-9 | - | few | CASSLNEKLFF | TGTGCCAGCAGCTTAAATGAAAAACTGTTTTTT
TRBJ1-3 | TRBV7-9 | - | - | CASRGQGTIYF | TGTGCCAGCAGAGGACAAGGCACCATATATTTT
TRBJ1-6 | TRBV7-9 | - | - | CASSFNVPSINSPLHF | TGTGCCAGCAGCTTTAATGTACCCAGTATCAATTCACCCCTCCACTTT
TRBJ2-2 | TRBV24-1 | TRBD1 | - | CATSETGETGELFF | TGTGCCACCAGTGAGACAGGGGAAACCGGGGAGCTGTTTTTT
TRBJ2-5 | TRBV7-2 | - | - | CASSLGALRETQYF | TGTGCCAGCAGCTTGGGGGCGCTCAGGGAGACCCAGTACTTC
TRBJ2-1 | TRBV9 | TRBD2 | - | CASSVDSGGANEQFF | TGTGCCAGCAGCGTAGACAGCGGGGGGGCTAATGAGCAGTTCTTC
TRBJ2-1 | TRBV4-1 | - | - | CASSQYRRNEQFF | TGCGCCAGCAGCCAATACCGTCGGAATGAGCAGTTCTTC
TRBJ1-5 | TRBV27 | - | - | CASSQGSLQPQHF | TGTGCCAGCAGTCAAGGGTCCCTTCAGCCCCAGCATTTT
TRBJ2-2 | TRBV9 | - | - | CASSPAWTVGELFF | TGTGCCAGCAGCCCGGCTTGGACAGTCGGGGAGCTGTTTTTT
TRBJ1-5 | TRBV5-4 | TRBD1 | - | CASSSTPGQGNQPQHF | TGTGCCAGCAGCTCGACTCCGGGACAGGGAAATCAGCCCCAGCATTTT
TRBJ2-7 | TRBV5-6 | TRBD1 | - | CASTPGTGAYEQYF | TGTGCCAGCACCCCCGGGACAGGGGCCTACGAGCAGTACTTC
TRBJ2-7 | TRBV4-2 | - | - | CASSQEMAGNEQYF | TGTGCCAGCAGCCAAGAGATGGCGGGAAACGAGCAGTACTTC
TRBJ2-7 | TRBV20-1 | - | - | CSARGLRSYEQYF | TGCAGTGCCAGAGGTCTTAGGTCCTACGAGCAGTACTTC
TRBJ2-7 | TRBV7-9 | - | - | CASSLVAASYEQYF | TGTGCCAGCAGCTTAGTGGCGGCTAGCTACGAGCAGTACTTC
TRBJ2-1 | TRBV6-4 | - | - | CASIRLPPRGTNEQFF | TGTGCCAGCATTCGTCTACCACCCCGGGGGACTAATGAGCAGTTCTTC
TRBJ2-2 | TRBV11-2 | - | - | CASSLKYPNTGELFF | TGTGCCAGCAGCTTAAAGTACCCGAACACCGGGGAGCTGTTTTTT
TRBJ2-5 | TRBV12-3/TRBV12-4 | - | - | CASSSTSGETQYF | TGTGCCAGCAGCTCGACTTCCGGAGAGACCCAGTACTTC
TRBJ1-5 | TRBV20-1 | - | - | CSAIPQGLEPQHF | TGCAGTGCCATCCCTCAGGGATTGGAGCCCCAGCATTTT
TRBJ2-1 | TRBV2 | - | - | CARTDRNNEQFF | TGTGCCAGGACAGACAGGAACAATGAGCAGTTCTTC
TRBJ2-7 | TRBV24-1 | - | - | CAPLLWGSSYEQYF | TGTGCCCCCCTCTTGTGGGGGAGCTCCTACGAGCAGTACTTC
TRBJ1-5 | TRBV20-1 | - | - | CSAQWGAQPQHF | TGCAGTGCTCAATGGGGCGCCCAGCCCCAGCATTTT
TRBJ2-2 | TRBV9 | - | - | CASSVSGTGELFF | TGTGCCAGCAGCGTCTCAGGGACCGGGGAGCTGTTTTTT
TRBJ2-3 | TRBV7-9 | - | - | CASSSGGEGTDTQYF | TGTGCCAGCAGCTCAGGAGGGGAGGGCACAGATACGCAGTATTTT
TRBJ1-5 | TRBV12-3/TRBV12-4 | - | - | CASRASFGNQPQHF | TGTGCCAGCAGGGCCTCCTTCGGCAATCAGCCCCAGCATTTT
TRBJ2-3 | TRBV5-1 | - | - | CASSLWPGWGDTQYF | TGCGCCAGCAGCTTGTGGCCGGGCTGGGGAGATACGCAGTATTTT
TRBJ2-3 | TRBV7-2 | - | once | CASSLSWTDITDTQYF | TGTGCCAGCAGCTTATCCTGGACAGATATCACAGATACGCAGTATTTT
TRBJ2-7 | TRBV7-2 | TRBD1 | once | CASSPPGGHEQYF | TGTGCCAGCAGCCCCCCAGGGGGCCACGAGCAGTACTTC
TRBJ2-1 | TRBV24-1 | - | once | CATSDSGPYNEQFF | TGTGCCACCAGTGATTCGGGTCCCTACAATGAGCAGTTCTTC
TRBJ1-1 | TRBV7-8 | - | - | CASSLESGNTEAFF | TGTGCCAGCAGCTTAGAATCGGGGAACACTGAAGCTTTCTTT
TRBJ2-3 | TRBV27 | TRBD2 | - | CASSLSNGGGTDTQYF | TGTGCCAGCAGTTTATCGAATGGGGGGGGCACAGATACGCAGTATTTT
TRBJ1-1 | TRBV19 | - | - | CASSTPGWAEAFF | TGTGCCAGTAGTACCCCGGGTTGGGCTGAAGCTTTCTTT
TRBJ2-1 | TRBV7-3 | - | - | CASSLIRGSRREQFF | TGTGCCAGCAGCTTAATCCGGGGAAGTAGACGTGAGCAGTTCTTC
TRBJ2-3 | TRBV5-1 | - | - | CASSLEVPMRGADTQYF | TGCGCCAGCAGCTTGGAGGTTCCGATGCGGGGCGCAGATACGCAGTATTTT
TRBJ2-1 | TRBV27 | TRBD2 | - | CASSDGGGGYYNEQFF | TGTGCCAGCAGTGATGGGGGCGGGGGGTACTACAATGAGCAGTTCTTC
TRBJ2-2 | TRBV24-1 | - | - | CATSPTVNTGELFF | TGTGCCACCAGCCCGACAGTGAACACCGGGGAGCTGTTTTTT
TRBJ1-1 | TRBV5-6 | - | - | CASSPDSNTEAFF | TGTGCCAGCAGCCCTGACAGTAACACTGAAGCTTTCTTT
TRBJ1-1 | TRBV23-1 | - | - | CASSRPDKNTEAFF | TGCGCCAGCAGTCGGCCGGACAAGAACACTGAAGCTTTCTTT
TRBJ2-5 | TRBV15 | TRBD1 | - | CATRTGLNDPQETQYF | TGTGCCACCCGGACAGGGCTAAATGATCCCCAAGAGACCCAGTACTTC
TRBJ2-3 | TRBV5-4 | - | - | CASSLIGGRDTQYF | TGTGCCAGCAGCTTGATCGGGGGGCGAGATACGCAGTATTTT
TRBJ2-5 | TRBV27 | TRBD1 | - | CASSSIFDRDTQYF | TGTGCCAGCAGTTCAATCTTCGACAGGGACACCCAGTACTTC
TRBJ2-1 | TRBV6-2/TRBV6-3 | - | - | CASITPDGISSYNEQFF | TGTGCCAGCATTACCCCGGACGGAATAAGCTCCTACAATGAGCAGTTCTTC